This T cell receptor beta chain is drawn from a study of blood T cell repertoires in COVID-19. The CDR3 has 13 amino acids. The V end lost 4 bases, the J end lost 4 bases, and 10 bases lay between the germline ends. Germline CDR1 is SGHAT and CDR2 is FQNNGV. Sequencing used immunoSEQ multiplex PCR; TCRdb keeps in-frame clones, though not all of them. Here the sample spans some 260,000 clones, 82% being singletons. The clonotype comes from a woman at least 80 years old with active or convalescent COVID-19. This chain links TRBV11-2 with TRBJ2-5; D remains ambiguous. Sequenced: peripheral blood. The CDR3 loop is CASSWAFGETQYF. CDR3 DNA: TGTGCCAGCAGCTGGGCCTTTGGAGAGACCCAGTACTTC. Full variable domain (outside the CDR3, taken from reference TRBV11-2 and TRBJ2-5): EAGVAQSPRYKIIEKRQSVAFWCNPISGHATLYWYQQILGQGPKLLIQFQNNGVVDDSQLPKDRFSAERLKGVDSTLKIQPAKLEDSAVYLCASSWAFGETQYFGPGTRLLVL.